This TCR beta chain was sequenced during a study of PD-L1 blockade in urothelial cancer. Overall study context: It was at 3 weeks (second dose) and 6 weeks after treatment start that blood was analyzed. Findings and caveats of the study: Durable-benefit patients expanded tumor-associated blood clones more at 3 weeks.

The V gene's germline CDR1 is LGHNA and CDR2 YSLEER. V was trimmed by 3 bases and J by 9 bases, leaving 15 bases between them. The CDR3 runs 14 residues. The protocol was immunoSEQ multiplex PCR, while the TCRdb copy is restricted to in-frame clones and leaves out a portion. The sample includes tens of thousands of clones, about four fifths of them seen just once. Patients were diagnosed with urothelial carcinoma, either locally advanced or metastatic. Concerning this clone: What it recognizes is unknown.

The V call is TRBV4-3, the J call TRBJ2-1; D may be TRBD1 (6 bases). The sequence came from a man in his 70s with urothelial cancer. This specimen was PBMCs, taken around atezolizumab (anti-PD-L1) treatment. The DNA of the CDR3 is TGCGCCAGCAGCCACCAAGACAGGTCTGGTGAGCAGTTCTTC. This sequence encodes CASSHQDRSGEQFF.